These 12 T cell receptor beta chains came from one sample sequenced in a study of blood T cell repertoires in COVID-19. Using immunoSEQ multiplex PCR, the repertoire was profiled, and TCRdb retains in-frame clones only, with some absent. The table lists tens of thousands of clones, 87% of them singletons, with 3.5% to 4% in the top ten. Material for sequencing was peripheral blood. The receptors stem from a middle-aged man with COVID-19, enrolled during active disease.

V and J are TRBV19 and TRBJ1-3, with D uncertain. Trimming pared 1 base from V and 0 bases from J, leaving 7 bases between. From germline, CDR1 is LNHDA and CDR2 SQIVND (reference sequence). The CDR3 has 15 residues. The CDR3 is CASSIGRVSGNTIYF. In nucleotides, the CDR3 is TGTGCCAGTAGTATAGGTCGAGTCTCTGGAAACACCATATATTTT.

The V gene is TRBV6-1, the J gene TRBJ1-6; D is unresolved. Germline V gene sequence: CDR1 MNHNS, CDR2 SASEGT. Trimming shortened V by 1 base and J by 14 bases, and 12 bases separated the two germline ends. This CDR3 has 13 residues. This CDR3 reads CASSEETAGSLHF. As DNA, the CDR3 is TGTGCCAGCAGTGAAGAAACAGCGGGTTCCCTCCACTTT.

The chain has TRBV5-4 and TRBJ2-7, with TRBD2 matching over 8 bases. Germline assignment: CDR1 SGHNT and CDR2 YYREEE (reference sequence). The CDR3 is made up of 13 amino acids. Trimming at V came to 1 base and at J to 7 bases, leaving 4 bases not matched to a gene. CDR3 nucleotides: TGTGCCAGCAGCTTGTCACGCGGGGGGGAGCAGTACTTC. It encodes CASSLSRGGEQYF.

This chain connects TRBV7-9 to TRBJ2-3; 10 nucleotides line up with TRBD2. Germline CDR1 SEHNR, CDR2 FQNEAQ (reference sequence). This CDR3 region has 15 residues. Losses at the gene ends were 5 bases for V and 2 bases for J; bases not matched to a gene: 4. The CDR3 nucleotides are TGTGCCAGCAGCGGGGGGACTAGCGCCACAGATACGCAGTATTTT. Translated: CASSGGTSATDTQYF.

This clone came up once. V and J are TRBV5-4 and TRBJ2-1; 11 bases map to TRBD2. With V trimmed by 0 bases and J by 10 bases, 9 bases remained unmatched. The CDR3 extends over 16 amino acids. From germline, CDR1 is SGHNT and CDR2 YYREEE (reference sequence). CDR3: CASSLATSGILGEQFF. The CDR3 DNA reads TGTGCCAGCAGCTTGGCGACTAGCGGGATACTTGGAGAGCAGTTCTTC.

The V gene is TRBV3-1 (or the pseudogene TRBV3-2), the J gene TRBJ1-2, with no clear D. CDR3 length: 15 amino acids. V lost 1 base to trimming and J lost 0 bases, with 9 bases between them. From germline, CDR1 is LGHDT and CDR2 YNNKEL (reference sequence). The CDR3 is CASSQGTGSNYGYTF. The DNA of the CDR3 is TGTGCCAGCAGCCAAGGGACGGGGTCTAACTATGGCTACACCTTC.

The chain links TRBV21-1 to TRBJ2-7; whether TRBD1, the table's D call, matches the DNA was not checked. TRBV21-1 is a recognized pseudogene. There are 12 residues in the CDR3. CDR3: CASRGQGYEQYF. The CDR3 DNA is TGTGCCAGCAGGGGCCAGGGCTACGAGCAGTACTTC.

CDR3 sequence reads: CASSQSFSGNTIYF. The CDR3 DNA is TGTGCCAGCAGTCAATCATTCTCTGGAAACACCATATATTTT. The chain links TRBV6-1 to TRBJ1-3; D not resolved. The germline V and J ends were trimmed by 5 bases and 0 bases, with 8 bases remaining between them. The CDR3 sequence is 14 residues long. Germline V gene lookup returns CDR1 MNHNS and CDR2 SASEGT.

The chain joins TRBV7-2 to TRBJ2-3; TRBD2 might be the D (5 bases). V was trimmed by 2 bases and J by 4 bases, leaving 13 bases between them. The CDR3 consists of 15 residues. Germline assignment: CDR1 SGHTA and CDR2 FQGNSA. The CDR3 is CASSLKARASDTQYF. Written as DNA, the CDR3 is TGTGCCAGCAGCTTAAAGGCGCGGGCCTCAGATACGCAGTATTTT.

The CDR3: CASSLGRGSADTQYF. Written as DNA, the CDR3 is TGTGCCAGCAGCCTCGGACGGGGGAGTGCAGATACGCAGTATTTT. J is TRBJ2-3 and V is TRBV7-3; D might be TRBD2 (6 bases). Germline V CDR1 and CDR2: SGHTA, FQGTGA. Trimming removed 5 bases from V and 4 bases from J, with 16 bases in between. This CDR3 comprises 15 residues.

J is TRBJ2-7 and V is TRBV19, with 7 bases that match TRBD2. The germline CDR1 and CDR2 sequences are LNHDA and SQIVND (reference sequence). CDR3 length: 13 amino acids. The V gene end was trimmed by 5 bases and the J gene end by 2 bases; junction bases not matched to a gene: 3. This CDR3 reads CASSAGVTYEQYF. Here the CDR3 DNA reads TGTGCCAGTAGTGCGGGGGTGACCTACGAGCAGTACTTC.

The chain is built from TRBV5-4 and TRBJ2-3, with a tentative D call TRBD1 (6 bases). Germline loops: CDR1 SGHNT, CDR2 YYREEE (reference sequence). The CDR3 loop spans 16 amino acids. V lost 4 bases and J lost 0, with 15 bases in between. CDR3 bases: TGTGCCAGCAGCCAGCGACAGGCAGCTAGCACAGATACGCAGTATTTT. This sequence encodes CASSQRQAASTDTQYF.